What follows describes a single T cell receptor (beta chain). The target of this receptor is not known. This entry comes from a study of cytomegalovirus exposure and HLA in healthy donors (TCRdb year 2017). For the study in its entirety: According to an earlier analysis of a few hundred of the donors, 150 million to 200 million T cells yielded 90 million to 130 million unique TCR beta sequences and approximately 280 Gb of sequence data. On average, about 200,000 unique TCR beta nucleotide sequences were sequenced per donor among some 420 genotyped donors of the cohort, with roughly 18% of those sequences being non-productive. The number of typed donors differed by locus: about 620-640 for A, B, C, DRB1 and DQB1; approximately 540 for DQA1; around 610 for DPA1; and roughly 450 for DPB1. Along with the roughly 710-subject first cohort, a separate validation cohort of over a hundred different subjects was used. The aim of the study was to test whether cataloging public T cell receptors could identify signatures of past pathogen exposure. Alongside the repertoire data, information on donor age, sex, ethnicity and CMV serostatus was compiled. An earlier analysis of more than 450 of the donors used high-throughput TCR beta sequencing to judge whether each TCR beta V gene segment behaved as functional or pseudogenic. In a later analysis, previously published TCR beta repertoires from several hundred donors were re-analyzed and high-resolution HLA genotyping was added so that TCR occurrence patterns could be studied. Both class I and class II loci were covered by HLA typing, at four-digit resolution. In the later analysis, no new phenotypic data were used to find candidate immune exposures; instead, reliance was placed on TCR beta sequences and their occurrence across donors. The genetic ancestry cluster associated with self-reported Caucasian donors included 81% of the roughly 400 genotyped donors. Every repertoire in the discovery cohort had been generated on one and the same sequencing platform. An early release covering just under 650 HLA-typed donors comprised approximately 300 gigabases of sequencing data and approximately 80 million unique TCR sequences. A later genetic analysis used genome-wide SNP genotypes for about 55% of the 666 donors, treating that subset as a discovery cohort. Roughly 5 DR-DQ haplotypes were handled as single units for association and clustering because linkage in the cohort was strong. High-throughput TCR immunosequencing, statistical association of individual TCRs with disease status, and machine learning were combined to predict cytomegalovirus infection status. Using immunosequencing, the study profiled T cell repertoires from fewer than 700 subjects and related those repertoires to cytomegalovirus serostatus.

V was cut back by 5 bases and J by 3 bases, leaving a gap of 13 bases between them. The CDR3 contains 15 residues, cysteine and phenylalanine counted. CDR3 DNA only is kept here, 45 bases in frame from base 1. Via the germline V gene, CDR1 is SGHVS and CDR2 FNYEAQ. The cohort comprised some 730 healthy bone marrow donors. At the time of sampling, all cohort members were nominally healthy, though unrecorded immune exposures were likely present. The donor tested CMV seronegative, placing the donor among the 300 to 450 seronegative members of the cohort. A peripheral blood sample was provided by each donor, and peripheral blood mononuclear cells were used for TCR beta sequencing. Genomic DNA extraction from the blood cell samples was performed with the Qiagen DNeasy Blood Extraction Kit. Preparation of the library involved the immunoSEQ multiplex PCR assay. A mixture of 60 forward primers for TCR Vbeta segments and 13 reverse primers for TCR Jbeta segments was used in the multiplex PCR. Amplification of the CDR3 region of rearranged TCR beta genes was performed with a multiplex PCR assay on genomic DNA. On the Illumina HiSeq System, the amplified TCR beta libraries were sequenced as 87-base-pair reads. As for the authors' bioinformatics: Across the roughly 670 repertoires, a later analysis counted some 81 million unique TCR beta chains, approximately 10 million of which were shared by at least two donors. Raw reads were error-corrected and collapsed into unique sequences by a nearest-neighbor algorithm in which closely related sequences were merged to remove PCR and sequencing errors. Alignment of CDR3 sequences to IMGT reference sequences was used to assign V, D and J gene segments. For a sequence to be retained, at least a six-nucleotide match to both a V gene segment and a J gene segment was required. Rearrangements were called productive when the CDR3 lacked stop codons and stayed in frame with V and J; all others were non-productive. Following IMGT convention, CDR3 was defined as the stretch from the second conserved V-encoded cysteine up to the conserved J-encoded phenylalanine. The earlier analysis of 500 to 750 of the donors excluded any sequence lacking an unambiguous match to a single V gene segment. An earlier analysis of some 610 of the donors called V segments functional above 56.7% productive rearrangements and segregating when the between-donor standard deviation exceeded 5%. A statistical classification framework was developed to diagnose cytomegalovirus status using the catalog of TCR beta chain sequences. In a later analysis, TCR nucleotide sequences were compared against IMGT/GENE-DB human TR gene sequences so that V and J genes could be assigned. A later analysis assigned CDR3 sequences and most-parsimonious VDJ recombination scenarios with the TCRdist pipeline. In a later analysis, each TCR beta chain was defined by its CDR3 amino acid sequence together with its V-gene family, and reads lacking a unique V-gene family were excluded. To address suspected cross-contamination and a sequencing artifact, a later analysis removed a few hundred highly shared, low-generation-probability nucleotide sequences. In a later analysis, a clonal expansion index was calculated for each public chain from normalized within-repertoire ranks of inferred template counts. A later analysis computed generation probabilities with a VDJ recombination model fitted to out-of-frame rearrangements, and checked the results against IGoR. Hypergeometric tests were used in a later analysis to score TCR-TCR, TCR-HLA and TCR-CMV co-occurrence, with a repertoire-size bias correction applied to the TCR pairs. A later analysis estimated false discovery rates by permuting HLA or CMV assignments 20 times. In a later analysis, co-occurring TCRs were grouped with DBSCAN, and TCRdist sequence similarity was added when clustering was performed within HLA-allele-positive subsets. Co-occurrence clustering excluded repertoires with fewer than 30,000 or more than 120,000 public chains, plus five with anomalous nucleotide sharing. TCRdb retrieved this table from immuneACCESS and kept in-frame rearrangements only. Not all clones are present; in checked studies, unresolved V genes account for under half, and no reason is known for the remainder. V, J and clone size derive from that table, while D and trimming were established from the DNA sequence. This sample's table has entries for about 140,000 clones. The top ten clonotypes cover 2% to 2.5% of the sample.

Here is what the overall study found, with its caveats: A later analysis associated 15,000 to 20,000 TCR beta sequences with specific HLA alleles at a false discovery rate of 0.05. According to a later analysis, parvovirus B19, influenza, CMV and Epstein-Barr virus appeared linked to several top co-occurrence clusters. A later genetic analysis associated a missense DCLRE1C variant with V-gene and J-gene trimming of TCR beta chains, and an independent cohort replicated the association. The classifier was reported to diagnose cytomegalovirus status with high specificity and sensitivity in both the original cohort and the validation cohort. Most TCR sequences were seen in very few donors, while some public TCRs were found in many individuals. A further reported finding was that TCR beta sequences accurately predicted the HLA-A and HLA-B alleles for most subjects in the first cohort. Correlated functional status among segregating V segments might be attributable to linkage disequilibrium, but an unknown experimental factor could not be ruled out. A cluster of highly shared sequence variants was judged likely to be a technical artifact of the sequencing pipeline. This cohort had only TCR beta chains sequenced, and the lack of alpha or paired-chain data limited which features could be detected. Because counts were too low, roughly 17 rarely observed V segments, including chromosome 9 orphons, were left out of the earlier analysis of 500 to 750 of the donors. Because HLA typing was missing for some donors at each locus, association tests included only the typed subset. In a later analysis, HLA-associated TCR beta chains were found to be more clonally expanded and to have lower generation probabilities than equally common non-associated chains. The authors suggested that the approach could potentially be generalized to other disease states and immunological phenotypes. In a later analysis, the rate of TCR association differed among HLA loci, with DRB1 alleles having the most associated TCRs and HLA-C alleles having the fewest. CMV serostatus was the only immune exposure information available for the cohort. Roughly uniform sequencing depth across donors was assumed in presence/absence analyses, although this assumption may not hold. When HLA alleles, especially DR and DQ, strongly co-occurred, TCR associations were difficult to assign to individual alleles. In an earlier analysis of over 550 of the donors, most TCR beta V segments were observed in productive rearrangements about 90% or about 30% of the time, broadly matching IMGT annotations. In the study, around 150 TCR beta chains were listed as associated with cytomegalovirus. Some IMGT-functional V segments, including TRBV6-2 and TRBV6-3, could not be distinguished by the 87-base-pair reads and were therefore excluded. Most CMV-associated TCR beta chains appeared to be HLA-restricted in a later analysis, and the HLA associations seemed to be driven largely by CMV exposure. A few of the identified cytomegalovirus-associated TCR beta chains were confirmed in vitro to be specific for cytomegalovirus antigens. According to a later genetic analysis, donors in an Asian-associated ancestry cluster had fewer N-insertions in productive TCRs than the approximately 670-donor mean.

Sequenced sample: PBMCs. The chain is made from TRBV7-6 and TRBJ1-4, with TRBD1 as a weak D call on 6 bases. This TCR was recovered from a woman aged 18 to 35 in good health and CMV-seronegative. The CDR3 region has the sequence CASSPGAGANEKLFF. The DNA reads TGTGCCAGCAGCCCAGGGGCAGGGGCTAATGAAAAACTGTTTTTT. Extended through the reference TRBV7-6 and TRBJ1-4 proteins, this CDR3 yields the full variable domain: GAGVSQSPRYKVTKRGQDVALRCDPISGHVSLYWYRQALGQGPEFLTYFNYEAQQDKSGLPNDRFSAERPEGSISTLTIQRTEQRDSAMYRCASSPGAGANEKLFFGSGTQLSVL.